Described below is a single T cell receptor beta chain sequence and its context. Trimming cost V 3 bases and J 0 bases, with 13 bases left between them. The CDR3 spans 17 residues. Germline CDR1 SGHRS, CDR2 YFSETQ. This specimen comes from a study of CD8 T cells in Susac syndrome. The RNA input was about 0.5 to 1 ug, and it was reverse transcribed with random hexamers. Using its own MiXCR run on the immunoSEQ multiplex PCR reads, TCRdb lists one record per CDR3 protein. The repertoire holds about 440,000 distinct CDR3 sequences, more than 80% seen once, with under 0.15% in the top ten. The chain combines TRBV5-1 with TRBJ2-6; D gene uncertain. What was sequenced was CD8+ T cells from PBMCs. This clonotype was obtained from a human donor with multiple sclerosis. The CDR3 is CASSWNYFLSGANVLTF. In DNA, the CDR3 is TGCGCCAGCAGCTGGAACTATTTCCTCTCTGGGGCCAACGTCCTGACTTTC.